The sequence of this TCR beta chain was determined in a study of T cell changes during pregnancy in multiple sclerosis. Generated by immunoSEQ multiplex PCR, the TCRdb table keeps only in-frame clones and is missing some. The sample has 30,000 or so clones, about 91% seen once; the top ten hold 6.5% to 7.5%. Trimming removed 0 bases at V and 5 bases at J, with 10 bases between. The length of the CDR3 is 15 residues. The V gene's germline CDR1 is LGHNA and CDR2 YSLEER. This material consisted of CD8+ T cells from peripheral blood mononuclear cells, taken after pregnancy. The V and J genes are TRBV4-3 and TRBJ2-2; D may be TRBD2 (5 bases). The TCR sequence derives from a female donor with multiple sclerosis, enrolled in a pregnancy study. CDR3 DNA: TGCGCCAGCAGCCAAGATTGGCCGGGGACCGGGGAGCTGTTTTTT. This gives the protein CASSQDWPGTGELFF.